The 29 T cell receptor beta chains below were found in one sample sequenced in a study of cytomegalovirus exposure and HLA in healthy donors. The PCR employed 60 Vbeta primers together with 13 Jbeta primers. Sequenced by immunoSEQ multiplex PCR; TCRdb stores in-frame clones only, minus some. The sample includes under 150,000 clones, about 80% of them seen just once. Sequencing input: PBMCs. The source is a woman aged 40 to 49 in good health and CMV-seronegative.

The V gene is TRBV14, the J gene TRBJ2-7; TRBD1 matches at 10 bases. The germline gives CDR1 SGHDN, CDR2 FVKESK. There are 16 residues in the CDR3. The ends lost 2 bases at V and 3 bases at J; junction bases unmatched: 7. The DNA for the CDR3 is TGTGCCAGCAGCCAACCCTTGGGACAGGGGAGCTACGAGCAGTACTTC. This gives the protein CASSQPLGQGSYEQYF.

CDR3 coding DNA: TGCAGCGTTGATTGGCTATCCCGCAGAGGGAATGAGCAGTTCTTC. Residues: CSVDWLSRRGNEQFF. The chain couples TRBV29-1 to TRBJ2-1; tentative D call: TRBD2 (5 bases). CDR1 is SQVTM, CDR2 ANQGSEA, per germline. Trimming stripped 3 bases from V and 7 bases from J, with 19 bases between. The CDR3 runs 15 residues.

The gene calls are TRBV5-1 and TRBJ1-1; 12 bases line up with TRBD1. Germline-derived CDR1 and CDR2 are SGHRS and YFSETQ. The junction had 5 bases not matched to a gene; V was cut back by 7 bases and J by 1 base. This CDR3 has 15 residues. Here the CDR3 DNA reads TGCGCCAGCTCGGGACAGGGGGCGCGGAACACTGAAGCTTTCTTT. Its protein product is CASSGQGARNTEAFF.

The chain couples TRBV27 to TRBJ1-1; no firm D call. Trimming stripped 5 bases from V and 6 bases from J, with 13 bases between. Germline loops: CDR1 MNHEY, CDR2 SMNVEV (reference sequence). The CDR3 spans 13 residues. As DNA, the CDR3 is TGTGCCAGCAGTCCAATCGGTGGAGCTGAAGCTTTCTTT. It encodes CASSPIGGAEAFF.

V gene TRBV7-9 combines with J gene TRBJ2-7, with a tentative D call TRBD2 (6 bases). Germline V gives CDR1 SEHNR, CDR2 FQNEAQ (reference sequence). V lost 4 bases to trimming and J lost 4 bases, with 17 bases between them. This CDR3 spans 15 amino acids. The CDR3 spells CASSSGPRAGYEQYF. The CDR3 DNA sequence: TGTGCCAGCAGCTCTGGGCCCCGAGCGGGTTACGAGCAGTACTTC.

CDR3 amino acids: CASSQPGGYGYTF. The CDR3 bases are TGTGCCAGCAGCCAACCAGGGGGGTATGGCTACACCTTC. The genes are TRBV28 and TRBJ1-2, with 7 bases lining up with TRBD1. Per germline, CDR1 MDHEN and CDR2 SYDVKM. V trimming: 6 bases; J trimming: 5 bases; junction bases outside the gene matches: 6. The CDR3 has 13 amino acids.

This clone was counted between two and nine times. The rearrangement joins TRBV6-1 to TRBJ2-5; 9 bases are shared with TRBD1. This CDR3 has 16 amino acids. Germline V gene data show CDR1 as MNHNS and CDR2 as SASEGT. Trimming cost V 3 bases and J 1 base; bases outside gene matches: 6. The CDR3 coding sequence is TGTGCCAGCAGTGACAGGACAGGGGAAGGCCAAGAGACCCAGTACTTC. Translation gives CASSDRTGEGQETQYF.

The chain combines TRBV9 with TRBJ1-2; 11 bases map to TRBD1. This CDR3 is built from 15 residues. Germline V gene sequence: CDR1 SGDLS, CDR2 YYNGEE. J gave up 4 bases and V 4 bases, and 6 bases lay outside the gene matches. For the CDR3, the DNA is TGTGCCAGCAGCAAGGGACAGGGGGGATCCTATGGCTACACCTTC. It codes for CASSKGQGGSYGYTF.

This clone was seen once. The J gene is TRBJ2-7, the V gene TRBV2, with 7 positions matching TRBD1. The V and J ends lost 2 bases and 4 bases, in that order; junction bases with no gene match: 8. This CDR3 contains 15 residues. CDR1 is SNHLY and CDR2 is FYNNEI in the germline V gene. Written as DNA, the CDR3 is TGTGCCAGCAGTGAAAGTACAGGGGCCGCGTACGAGCAGTACTTC. Protein: CASSESTGAAYEQYF.

This chain uses TRBV27 with TRBJ2-1; D perhaps matches TRBD1 (5 bases). Germline-derived CDR1 and CDR2 are MNHEY and SMNVEV (reference sequence). The CDR3 spans 17 residues. Trimming pared 6 bases from V and 6 bases from J, leaving 24 bases between. The CDR3 protein is CASSSPSRSVRGNEQFF. The CDR3, as DNA: TGTGCCAGCAGCAGCCCATCTCGTTCAGTTAGGGGCAATGAGCAGTTCTTC.

This clone was seen more than once but under ten times. This sequence joins TRBV10-3 and TRBJ2-2; D remains unclear. V was trimmed by 5 bases and J by 0 bases, leaving 13 bases between them. This CDR3 region has 16 residues. Germline lookup yields CDR1 ENHRY and CDR2 SYGVKD. The chain's CDR3 is CAISSSEAPNTGELFF. The CDR3, as DNA: TGTGCCATCAGTTCTTCTGAGGCCCCGAACACCGGGGAGCTGTTTTTT.

V and J are TRBV19 and TRBJ2-1, with 7 nucleotides matching TRBD2. The CDR3 contains 13 residues. Germline V CDR1 and CDR2: LNHDA, SQIVND (reference sequence). Trimming at V came to 6 bases and at J to 6 bases, leaving 5 bases not matched to a gene. Here the CDR3 reads CASRPAGSNEQFF. The CDR3 coding sequence is TGTGCCAGTAGACCAGCGGGAAGCAATGAGCAGTTCTTC.

This chain connects TRBV7-8 to TRBJ1-1, with D possibly being TRBD1 (5 bases). Deletions cut 5 bases from V and 7 bases from J, with 11 bases between. This CDR3 region has 12 residues. Per the germline V gene, CDR1 is SGHVS and CDR2 is FQNEAQ. CDR3 in DNA: TGTGCCAGCAGCCCCCTCGGGGGTGAAGCTTTCTTT. This translates into CASSPLGGEAFF. Full variable domain (missing parts from reference TRBV7-8 and TRBJ1-1): GAGVSQSPRYKVAKRGQDVALRCDPISGHVSLFWYQQALGQGPEFLTYFQNEAQLDKSGLPSDRFFAERPEGSVSTLKIQRTQQEDSAVYLCASSPLGGEAFFGQGTRLTVV.

The J gene is TRBJ2-1, the V gene TRBV4-3, with TRBD2 matching over 10 bases. The trim removed 2 bases at V and 7 bases at J, leaving 2 bases unmatched. From germline, CDR1 is LGHNA and CDR2 YSLEER. This CDR3 has 14 residues. The CDR3 here is CASSQSGGANEQFF. The CDR3 region has the DNA TGCGCCAGCAGCCAAAGCGGGGGGGCGAATGAGCAGTTCTTC.

The chain joins TRBV9 to TRBJ2-3; D is unclear. The V gene's germline CDR1 is SGDLS and CDR2 YYNGEE. V was trimmed by 6 bases and J by 2 bases, leaving 16 bases between them. This CDR3 is built from 15 residues. The CDR3 is CASTPERVTTDTQYF. CDR3 coding DNA: TGTGCCAGCACCCCCGAACGGGTAACCACAGATACGCAGTATTTT.

V gene TRBV12-5 combines with J gene TRBJ1-2; 9 bases are a match to TRBD1. CDR3 length equals 15 residues. Unmatched junction bases numbered 5, after V lost 4 bases and J lost 2 bases. Germline V CDR1 and CDR2: LGHNT, FRNRAP. The CDR3 sequence is CASGSGTGSNYGYTF. CDR3 sequence (DNA): TGTGCTAGTGGTTCCGGGACAGGGTCCAACTATGGCTACACCTTC. The full variable domain, completed using reference TRBV12-5 and TRBJ1-2, is DARVTQTPRHKVTEMGQEVTMRCQPILGHNTVFWYRQTMMQGLELLAYFRNRAPLDDSGMPKDRFSAEMPDATLATLKIQPSEPRDSAVYFCASGSGTGSNYGYTFGSGTRLTVV.

This chain joins TRBV29-1 and TRBJ2-7; 9 bases line up with TRBD1. The V segment lost 7 bases and the J segment 5 bases; nucleotides outside the gene matches: 6. The CDR3 is 12 residues long. The V gene's germline CDR1 is SQVTM and CDR2 ANQGSEA. Written as DNA, the CDR3 is TGCAGCGGGGGACAGGGTGCCAACGAGCAGTACTTC. Translated, it gives CSGGQGANEQYF.

This rearrangement joins TRBV13 to TRBJ2-2, with 8 nucleotides matching TRBD2. Per germline, CDR1 PRHDT and CDR2 FYEKMQ (reference sequence). The V and J ends lost 6 bases and 6 bases, in that order; junction bases with no gene match: 9. This CDR3 has 15 residues. CDR3 sequence (DNA): TGTGCCAGCAGATCTCCGGGACTAGGATCCGGGGAGCTGTTTTTT. Its translation: CASRSPGLGSGELFF.

This chain connects TRBV9 to TRBJ1-3; tentatively, D is TRBD1 (5 bases). This CDR3 is built from 17 residues. V dropped 1 base and J dropped 2 bases, with 16 bases sitting between them. Germline V gene sequence: CDR1 SGDLS, CDR2 YYNGEE. As DNA, the CDR3 is TGTGCCAGCAGCGTATCTAAGGCCAGGGTACCTGGAAACACCATATATTTT. Amino acid sequence: CASSVSKARVPGNTIYF. Filled out from reference TRBV9 and TRBJ1-3, the complete variable domain reads DSGVTQTPKHLITATGQRVTLRCSPRSGDLSVYWYQQSLDQGLQFLIQYYNGEERAKGNILERFSAQQFPDLHSELNLSSLELGDSALYFCASSVSKARVPGNTIYFGEGSWLTVV.

The rearrangement links TRBV5-1 to TRBJ2-2, with 14 bases aligning to TRBD2. Trimming took 3 bases from V and 0 from J; bases not matched to a gene: 4. The CDR3 extends over 18 amino acids. Per germline, CDR1 SGHRS and CDR2 YFSETQ. For the CDR3, the DNA is TGCGCCAGCAGCTCGGGACTAGCGGGAGTGACGAACACCGGGGAGCTGTTTTTT. As protein: CASSSGLAGVTNTGELFF.

This chain links TRBV29-1 with TRBJ2-6, with D unclear. The length of the CDR3 is 13 residues. The V end lost 4 bases, the J end lost 4 bases, and 8 bases lay between the germline ends. Germline V gene data show CDR1 as SQVTM and CDR2 as ANQGSEA. The CDR3 DNA reads TGCAGCGTTGCCGGGTCCGGGGCCAACGTCCTGACTTTC. It encodes CSVAGSGANVLTF.

This chain links TRBV27 with TRBJ1-5, with D perhaps matching TRBD1 (5 bases). The V and J ends lost 8 bases and 6 bases respectively, with 17 bases between them. The germline gives CDR1 MNHEY, CDR2 SMNVEV (reference sequence). The CDR3 has 14 amino acids. The CDR3 reads CASSRGDAGQPQHF. CDR3 nucleotides: TGTGCCAGCTCCCGCGGGGACGCCGGTCAGCCCCAGCATTTT.

This clone was seen a few times. The chain carries TRBV27 and TRBJ1-1; a weak D match, TRBD1 (6 bases). The CDR3 totals 15 residues. V gave up 2 bases and J gave up 9 bases, with 19 bases separating them. In germline, CDR1 is MNHEY, CDR2 SMNVEV (reference sequence). Here the CDR3 DNA reads TGTGCCAGCAGTTTAATTTTGGGGACAAATGCGAAAGCTTTCTTT. Protein product: CASSLILGTNAKAFF.

The CDR3 here is CASSGDYGYTF. As DNA, the CDR3 is TGTGCCAGCAGCGGAGATTATGGCTACACCTTC. The chain is built from TRBV7-9 and TRBJ1-2; D unresolved. The CDR3 has 11 residues. Trimming stripped 5 bases from V and 5 bases from J, with 6 bases between. Germline V gives CDR1 SEHNR, CDR2 FQNEAQ (reference sequence).

The V and J genes are TRBV4-1 and TRBJ2-2, with TRBD2 identical over 10 bases. Germline V gene data show CDR1 as MGHRA and CDR2 as YSYEKL. This CDR3 contains 17 residues. V shed 2 bases, J shed 6 bases, and the junction held 9 bases outside the gene matches. CDR3: CASSQLSSGSGAGELFF. The CDR3 DNA is TGCGCCAGCAGCCAACTTTCTAGCGGGAGTGGGGCCGGGGAGCTGTTTTTT.

The CDR3 bases are TGTGCCAGCAGCTCCCAGGGGGCGGGGGGGATTCTCTACGAGCAGTACTTC. As protein: CASSSQGAGGILYEQYF. The chain links TRBV7-2 to TRBJ2-7; D is perhaps TRBD2 (9 bases). The CDR3 covers 17 residues. Trimming stripped 4 bases from V and 3 bases from J, with 22 bases between. Per germline, CDR1 SGHTA and CDR2 FQGNSA.

This clone was counted a few times. CDR3: CASSQDSSRYEQYF. CDR3 in DNA: TGCGCCAGCAGCCAAGATTCGTCCCGCTACGAGCAGTACTTC. The gene calls are TRBV4-3 and TRBJ2-7; D remains ambiguous. V lost 0 bases to trimming and J lost 3 bases, with 9 bases between them. CDR3 length equals 14 residues. In germline, CDR1 is LGHNA, CDR2 YSLEER.

The chain couples TRBV6-1 to TRBJ2-2, with D possibly being TRBD1 (6 bases). From germline, CDR1 is MNHNS and CDR2 SASEGT. The CDR3 is 15 residues long. The V and J ends lost 7 bases and 3 bases respectively, with 15 bases between them. CDR3 in DNA: TGTGCCAGCAAGGACAGTCACCGTGACACCGGGGAGCTGTTTTTT. Translated: CASKDSHRDTGELFF.

This clone was seen only once. The CDR3 DNA sequence: TGTGCCAGTCACCGGGACAGGGGGGCTGGGGCCAACGTCCTGACTTTC. Encoded protein: CASHRDRGAGANVLTF. The V and J genes are TRBV19 and TRBJ2-6; 11 nucleotides agree with TRBD1. The CDR3 runs to 16 residues. V shed 8 bases and J 2 bases; nucleotides not matched to a gene: 5. Germline V gene lookup returns CDR1 LNHDA and CDR2 SQIVND (reference sequence).